The clone carrying this T cell receptor beta chain was seen a single time. What it binds is not known. The V gene lost 5 bases and the J gene lost 8 bases, with 20 bases spanning the gap. Per the germline V gene, CDR1 is SGHNT and CDR2 is YYREEE (reference sequence). The CDR3 runs 14 residues. The sample belongs to a study of T-cell memory formation after mild COVID-19. Whole-study context: Clusters were largely donor specific. Overall study results and limits: Contracting CD4+ clones lay largely in CM and EM, with CD8+ ones residing in EMRA.

Each CDR3 protein gets one entry after TCRdb re-called the 5' RACE reads with MiXCR. The sample holds around 250,000 distinct CDR3 sequences, around a tenth seen once. The source of this sequence is a man aged 18 to 29 who had mild COVID-19 (a few samples of this study predate the infection). Cell type and time point are not known. The chain recombines TRBV5-4 with TRBJ2-7; unclear D gene. Sequencing was carried out using PBMCs or a T cell subset sorted from them (not recorded which). In DNA form, the CDR3 reads TGTGCCAGCAGTGCGGCGTATGCAACGGTCAAGCAGTACTTC. As protein: CASSAAYATVKQYF.